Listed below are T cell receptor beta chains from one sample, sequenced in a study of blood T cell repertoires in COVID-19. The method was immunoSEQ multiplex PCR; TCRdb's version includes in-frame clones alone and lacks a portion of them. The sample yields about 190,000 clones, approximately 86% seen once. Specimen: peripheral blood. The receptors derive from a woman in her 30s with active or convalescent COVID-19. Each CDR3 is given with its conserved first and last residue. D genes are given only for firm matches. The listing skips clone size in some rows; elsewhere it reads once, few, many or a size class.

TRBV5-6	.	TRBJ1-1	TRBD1	CASSLRYRGENTEAFF	TGTGCCAGCAGCTTGAGGTACAGGGGGGAGAACACTGAAGCTTTCTTT
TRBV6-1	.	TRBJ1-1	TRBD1	CASSEMSGGRNTEAFF	TGTGCCAGCAGTGAAATGTCAGGGGGCCGGAACACTGAAGCTTTCTTT
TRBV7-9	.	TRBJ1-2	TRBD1	CASSQGQGSPANYGYTF	TGTGCCAGCAGCCAAGGACAGGGTTCACCAGCTAACTATGGCTACACCTTC
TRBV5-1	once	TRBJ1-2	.	CASSGQNYGYTF	TGCGCCAGCAGCGGACAGAACTATGGCTACACCTTC
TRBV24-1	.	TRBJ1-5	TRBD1	CATSDPRQGSQPQHF	TGTGCCACCAGTGATCCAAGACAGGGGAGCCAGCCCCAGCATTTT
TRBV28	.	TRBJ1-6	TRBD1	CASSLRRGLGSPLHF	TGTGCCAGCAGTTTAAGGAGGGGGCTAGGTTCACCCCTCCACTTT
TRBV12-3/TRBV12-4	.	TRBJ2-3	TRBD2	CASRTSGRDTQYF	TGTGCCAGCAGGACTAGCGGGAGAGATACGCAGTATTTT
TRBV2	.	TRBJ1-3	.	CAKTRGSGNTIYF	TGTGCCAAAACCAGGGGCTCTGGAAACACCATATATTTT
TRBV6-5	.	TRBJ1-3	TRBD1	CASKRDRADTIYF	TGTGCCAGCAAACGGGACAGGGCGGACACCATATATTTT
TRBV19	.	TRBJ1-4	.	CASSGTLRNEKLFF	TGTGCCAGTAGCGGGACATTGCGCAATGAAAAACTGTTTTTT
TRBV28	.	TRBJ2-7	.	CASRSGGGGLGEQYF	TGTGCCAGCAGGTCAGGTGGAGGGGGCTTGGGCGAGCAGTACTTC
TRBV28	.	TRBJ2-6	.	CASSKYWQGSGANVLTF	TGTGCCAGCAGTAAATATTGGCAGGGGAGTGGGGCCAACGTCCTGACTTTC
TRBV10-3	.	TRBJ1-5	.	CAISESQVPRRQPQHF	TGTGCCATCAGTGAGTCGCAGGTCCCCAGGAGGCAGCCCCAGCATTTT
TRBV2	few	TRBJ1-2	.	CASSRSGGYGYTF	TGTGCCAGCAGTAGATCTGGAGGCTATGGCTACACCTTC
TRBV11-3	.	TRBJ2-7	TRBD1	CASSEGQGSEQYF	TGTGCCAGCAGCGAGGGACAGGGATCCGAGCAGTACTTC
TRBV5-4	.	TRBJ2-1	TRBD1	CASSQRQGARGEQFF	TGTGCCAGCAGCCAACGACAGGGGGCCAGGGGTGAGCAGTTCTTC
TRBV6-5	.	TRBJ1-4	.	CASSQTNEKLFF	TGTGCCAGCTCTCAGACTAATGAAAAACTGTTTTTT
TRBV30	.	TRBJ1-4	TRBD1	CAWDTGQGAEKLFF	TGTGCCTGGGACACAGGACAGGGGGCTGAAAAACTGTTTTTT
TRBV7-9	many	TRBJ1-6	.	CASSRMSAGNSPLHF	TGTGCCAGCAGCCGAATGTCGGCAGGGAATTCACCCCTCCACTTT
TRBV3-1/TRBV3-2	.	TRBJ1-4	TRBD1	CASSPRTRGNEKLFF	TGTGCCAGCAGCCCGCGAACCAGGGGGAATGAAAAACTGTTTTTT
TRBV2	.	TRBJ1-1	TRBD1	CASSKQGLGEAFF	TGTGCCAGCAGTAAACAGGGGCTGGGCGAAGCTTTCTTT
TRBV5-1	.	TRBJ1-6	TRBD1	CASKLVYRGQGSPLHF	TGCGCCAGCAAGCTTGTCTACCGGGGACAGGGCTCACCCCTCCACTTT
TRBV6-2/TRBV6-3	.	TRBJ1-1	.	CASSDRSTEAFF	TGTGCCAGCAGCGACAGATCCACTGAAGCTTTCTTT